This entry lists 22 T cell receptor beta chains sequenced from one sample in a study of cytomegalovirus exposure and HLA in healthy donors. Measured with immunoSEQ multiplex PCR; TCRdb has only the in-frame clones, and not every one. The sample holds 130,000 or so clones, roughly 91% seen once. Sequencing was carried out using PBMCs. The receptors shown here come from a man aged 25 to 40 in good health and CMV-seronegative.

This clone appeared a few times. The chain links TRBV9 to TRBJ2-1; 8 bases agree with TRBD1. With V trimmed by 0 bases and J by 0 bases, 2 bases remained unmatched. CDR1 is SGDLS, CDR2 YYNGEE, per germline. This CDR3 comprises 16 residues. In DNA form, the CDR3 reads TGTGCCAGCAGCGTAGCGGACAGGGACTCCTACAATGAGCAGTTCTTC. It is translated as CASSVADRDSYNEQFF.

The chain carries TRBV5-1 and TRBJ2-5; tentatively, D is TRBD2 (5 bases). Between the trimmed V and J ends, which lost 5 bases and 5 bases, there was a span of 10 bases. The CDR3 totals 12 residues. The germline CDR1 and CDR2 sequences are SGHRS and YFSETQ. The CDR3 DNA reads TGCGCCAGCAGACTCGGGGAGGAGACCCAGTACTTC. Its translation: CASRLGEETQYF.

This clone was picked up one time. The V call is TRBV2, the J call TRBJ2-7, with D tentatively TRBD2 (5 bases). Between the trimmed V and J ends, which lost 2 bases and 4 bases, there was a span of 15 bases. This CDR3 is 15 amino acids long. Germline V lookup: CDR1 SNHLY, CDR2 FYNNEI. Written as DNA, the CDR3 is TGTGCCAGCAGTGAACTCAGAGCCTCGGGGTACGAGCAGTACTTC. Translated, it gives CASSELRASGYEQYF.

The rearrangement links TRBV7-9 to TRBJ1-1; a possible D gene is TRBD1 (6 bases). Germline CDR1 and CDR2: SEHNR and FQNEAQ (reference sequence). Deletions cut 0 bases from V and 11 bases from J, with 19 bases between. CDR3 length equals 15 residues. The CDR3 region has the DNA TGTGCCAGCAGCTTAGCAGAGACAGGTTTTGTTGATGCTTTCTTT. Amino acid sequence: CASSLAETGFVDAFF.

The V call is TRBV2, the J call TRBJ2-7, with D perhaps matching TRBD1 (6 bases). This CDR3 is 13 amino acids long. The V end was cut by 6 bases, the J end by 6 bases, with 15 bases between. CDR1 SNHLY and CDR2 FYNNEI come from the germline V gene. This chain's CDR3 is CASSHRDFGEQYF. DNA of the CDR3: TGTGCCAGCAGCCACAGGGATTTCGGCGAGCAGTACTTC. Based on the CDR3 plus reference TRBV2 and TRBJ2-7, the full variable domain is EPEVTQTPSHQVTQMGQEVILRCVPISNHLYFYWYRQILGQKVEFLVSFYNNEISEKSEIFDDQFSVERPDGSNFTLKIRSTKLEDSAMYFCASSHRDFGEQYFGPGTRLTVT.

V gene TRBV5-6 combines with J gene TRBJ1-3; possibly TRBD1 for D (5 bases). The germline V gene has CDR1 SGHDT and CDR2 YYEEEE. Trimming cost V 4 bases and J 3 bases, with 14 bases left between them. This CDR3 comprises 15 residues. The CDR3 protein is CASSPGLRNGNTIYF. In DNA, the CDR3 is TGTGCCAGCAGCCCGGGACTCCGGAATGGAAACACCATATATTTT.

Only one count was recorded for this clone. The chain carries TRBV18 and TRBJ2-5; D perhaps matches TRBD2 (6 bases). CDR1 is KGHSH, CDR2 LQKENI, per germline. The CDR3 consists of 14 residues. The V and J ends lost 1 base and 0 bases respectively, with 6 bases between them. The CDR3 here is CASSPRDYQETQYF. CDR3 coding DNA: TGTGCCAGCTCACCACGGGACTACCAAGAGACCCAGTACTTC.

The chain uses TRBV7-2 and TRBJ1-1; tentative D call: TRBD1 (5 bases). Trimming cost V 0 bases and J 3 bases, with 11 bases left between them. Germline V gives CDR1 SGHTA, CDR2 FQGNSA. The CDR3 extends over 15 amino acids. In DNA form, the CDR3 reads TGTGCCAGCAGCTTAGCTCCAGGGATGGACACTGAAGCTTTCTTT. This codes for CASSLAPGMDTEAFF.

The gene calls are TRBV19 and TRBJ1-5; D is ambiguous. V was clipped by 0 bases and J by 6 bases, with 6 bases between them. The CDR3 contains 13 residues. Germline CDR1 LNHDA, CDR2 SQIVND (reference sequence). The CDR3 bases are TGTGCCAGTAGTATAGAGCGCGGTCAGCCCCAGCATTTT. It encodes CASSIERGQPQHF.

V and J are TRBV4-1 and TRBJ1-2; 9 bases align to TRBD1. Trimming took 6 bases from V and 8 from J; bases not matched to a gene: 7. This CDR3 is 13 amino acids long. The germline gives CDR1 MGHRA, CDR2 YSYEKL. The DNA for the CDR3 is TGCGCCAGCAGTACCGGGACAGGGTTCGGCTACACCTTC. Translating it yields CASSTGTGFGYTF.

The chain has TRBV5-1 and TRBJ1-1; no clear D gene. This CDR3 has 13 amino acids. Trimming cost V 0 bases and J 1 base, with 4 bases left between them. Germline V gives CDR1 SGHRS, CDR2 YFSETQ. In DNA, the CDR3 is TGCGCCAGCAGCTTGGCAGAGAACACTGAAGCTTTCTTT. It codes for CASSLAENTEAFF.

This chain uses TRBV19 with TRBJ1-2, with D maybe TRBD1 (5 bases). CDR1 and CDR2 (germline): LNHDA, SQIVND (reference sequence). The germline V and J ends were trimmed by 3 bases and 4 bases, with 18 bases remaining between them. This CDR3 comprises 16 residues. This CDR3 is CASSINGAAIIYGYTF. The CDR3 region has the DNA TGTGCCAGTAGTATTAATGGGGCAGCAATAATCTATGGCTACACCTTC.

The chain combines TRBV15 with TRBJ2-1; 7 nucleotides line up with TRBD1. The CDR3 length is 17 residues. Trimming at V came to 9 bases and at J to 1 base, leaving 15 bases not matched to a gene. Germline V gene lookup returns CDR1 LNHNV and CDR2 YYDKDF (reference sequence). Here the CDR3 reads CATEGTVVEGSYNEQFF. In nucleotides, the CDR3 is TGTGCCACAGAGGGGACAGTCGTAGAAGGATCCTACAATGAGCAGTTCTTC.

J is TRBJ2-7 and V is TRBV19; possible D gene TRBD2, 5 bases. V was clipped by 2 bases and J by 3 bases, with 11 bases between them. The CDR3 runs to 14 residues. In germline, CDR1 is LNHDA, CDR2 SQIVND (reference sequence). Here the CDR3 DNA reads TGTGCCAGTAGTATATCGGCGGGCAGCTACGAGCAGTACTTC. Protein sequence: CASSISAGSYEQYF.

The genes are TRBV28 and TRBJ1-5, with D possibly TRBD1 on 6 matching bases. Trimming took 7 bases from V and 1 from J, leaving 11 bases between them. The CDR3 has 14 residues. The germline CDR1 and CDR2 sequences are MDHEN and SYDVKM. The CDR3 reads CASILQGSNQPQHF. The CDR3 bases are TGTGCCAGCATCCTGCAGGGGAGCAATCAGCCCCAGCATTTT.

V usage is TRBV28 and J usage is TRBJ2-3; D not resolved. The V end was cut by 3 bases, the J end by 6 bases, with 10 bases between. CDR1 and CDR2 from the germline V gene are MDHEN and SYDVKM. The CDR3 sequence is 13 residues long. CDR3 protein: CASSLRPADTQYF. The CDR3 nucleotides are TGTGCCAGCAGTTTGCGGCCGGCGGATACGCAGTATTTT.

The rearrangement uses TRBV18 and TRBJ1-4; possible D gene TRBD1, 5 bases. This CDR3 comprises 17 residues. V was pared by 6 bases and J by 0 bases, with 17 bases between. The germline V gene has CDR1 KGHSH and CDR2 LQKENI. The CDR3 DNA is TGTGCCAGCTCGTGGGAGGGACCCGGCCCAACTAATGAAAAACTGTTTTTT. Protein product: CASSWEGPGPTNEKLFF.

The chain employs TRBV5-1 and TRBJ1-2; D gene uncertain. Trimming took 5 bases from V and 4 from J, leaving 21 bases between them. The CDR3 extends over 16 amino acids. CDR1 and CDR2 (germline): SGHRS, YFSETQ. CDR3 residues: CASREGGGYGSYGYTF. In DNA form, the CDR3 reads TGCGCCAGCAGAGAGGGAGGAGGGTACGGGTCCTATGGCTACACCTTC.

The chain employs TRBV9 and TRBJ2-5; 8 nucleotides align to TRBD1. V lost 3 bases to trimming and J lost 5 bases; unmatched junction nucleotides: 9. Germline CDR1 and CDR2: SGDLS and YYNGEE. The CDR3 length is 15 residues. The CDR3 nucleotides are TGTGCCAGCAGCGCCCGGACAGGGCGGGTGGAGACCCAGTACTTC. It encodes CASSARTGRVETQYF.

The rearrangement joins TRBV4-3 to TRBJ2-1, with D tentatively TRBD1 (5 bases). This CDR3 has 14 amino acids. V lost 4 bases and J 9 bases, leaving 16 bases between the germline ends. Germline lookup yields CDR1 LGHNA and CDR2 YSLEER. CDR3 loop: CASSRLGERGEQFF. DNA of the CDR3: TGCGCCAGCAGCCGGCTAGGTGAAAGGGGTGAGCAGTTCTTC.

The V gene is TRBV5-1, the J gene TRBJ2-3; 9 bases map to TRBD2. This CDR3 is built from 15 residues. Germline CDR1 reads SGHRS; CDR2 reads YFSETQ. Losses at the gene ends were 5 bases for V and 7 bases for J; bases not matched to a gene: 11. The CDR3 DNA sequence: TGCGCCAGCAGGGAGACTAGCGGAGGTTTAAATACGCAGTATTTT. It is translated as CASRETSGGLNTQYF.

V is TRBV28 and J is TRBJ2-5; 8 nucleotides align to TRBD2. Germline lookup yields CDR1 MDHEN and CDR2 SYDVKM. The CDR3 is made up of 14 amino acids. The V gene end was trimmed by 7 bases and the J gene end by 5 bases; junction bases not matched to a gene: 9. The CDR3 reads CASITPGGGETQYF. The CDR3 DNA is TGTGCCAGCATTACCCCGGGGGGGGGTGAGACCCAGTACTTC.